The 19 T cell receptor beta chains listed next were all sequenced from one sample in a study of blood T cell repertoires in COVID-19. The protocol was immunoSEQ multiplex PCR, while the TCRdb copy is restricted to in-frame clones and leaves out a portion. This table has around 320,000 clones, nearly 90% appearing once. Material: peripheral blood. These receptors all stem from a woman in her thirties with COVID-19, enrolled during active disease.

The chain links TRBV7-8 to TRBJ1-4; 8 bases are shared with TRBD1. Germline CDR1 is SGHVS and CDR2 is FQNEAQ. With 5 bases clipped from V and 6 bases from J, the junction kept 14 bases outside the gene matches. The length of the CDR3 is 17 residues. In DNA, the CDR3 is TGTGCCAGCAGCATCAGGACAGGGCAAAACTGGGATGAAAAACTGTTTTTT. Translation gives CASSIRTGQNWDEKLFF. Combining the CDR3 with reference TRBV7-8 and TRBJ1-4 gives the whole variable domain GAGVSQSPRYKVAKRGQDVALRCDPISGHVSLFWYQQALGQGPEFLTYFQNEAQLDKSGLPSDRFFAERPEGSVSTLKIQRTQQEDSAVYLCASSIRTGQNWDEKLFFGSGTQLSVL.

The chain joins TRBV5-1 to TRBJ2-7; D might be TRBD2 (7 bases). V lost 7 bases and J 5 bases, leaving 16 bases between the germline ends. This CDR3 region has 13 residues. CDR1 and CDR2 from the germline V gene are SGHRS and YFSETQ. CDR3 protein: CASSGGPPDEQYF. Written as DNA, the CDR3 is TGCGCCAGCTCGGGGGGCCCTCCCGACGAGCAGTACTTC.

This chain connects TRBV11-2 to TRBJ2-1, with 8 bases fitting TRBD2. The germline V gene encodes CDR1 SGHAT and CDR2 FQNNGV. The CDR3 is 17 amino acids. With 5 bases clipped from V and 0 bases from J, the junction kept 9 bases outside the gene matches. In nucleotides, the CDR3 is TGTGCCAGCAGCCGAACCCCGGGAGGGAGCTCCTACAATGAGCAGTTCTTC. Encoded protein: CASSRTPGGSSYNEQFF.

The chain joins TRBV19 to TRBJ2-1, with TRBD1 matching over 10 bases. Germline V gene sequence: CDR1 LNHDA, CDR2 SQIVND (reference sequence). Trimming cost V 6 bases and J 8 bases; bases outside gene matches: 7. The CDR3 length is 14 residues. Here the CDR3 reads CASRAGQGRDEQFF. The CDR3 DNA reads TGTGCCAGTAGGGCGGGACAGGGGCGGGATGAGCAGTTCTTC.

This clone has a count of ten or more. The chain joins TRBV19 to TRBJ2-6; D may be TRBD1 (5 bases). The CDR3 is made up of 16 amino acids. V was pared by 5 bases and J by 2 bases, with 13 bases between. Germline V gives CDR1 LNHDA, CDR2 SQIVND (reference sequence). The CDR3 DNA follows: TGTGCCAGTAGTTTGGACACTCGCCCTGGGGCCAACGTCCTGACTTTC. Residues: CASSLDTRPGANVLTF.

This clone has more than one count but fewer than ten. The chain employs TRBV28 and TRBJ1-1; 8 bases align to TRBD1. The CDR3 runs 13 residues. CDR1 and CDR2 (germline): MDHEN, SYDVKM. With V trimmed by 5 bases and J by 5 bases, 4 bases remained unmatched. CDR3 in amino acids: CASSPTGGTEAFF. CDR3 bases: TGTGCCAGCAGTCCTACAGGGGGTACTGAAGCTTTCTTT.

The rearrangement uses TRBV7-9 and TRBJ1-4, with D possibly matching TRBD1 (6 bases). There are 16 residues in the CDR3. CDR1 is SEHNR and CDR2 is FQNEAQ in the germline V gene (reference sequence). The germline V and J ends were trimmed by 1 base and 12 bases, with 21 bases remaining between them. The CDR3 spells CASSLGILDSRGELFF. CDR3 DNA: TGTGCCAGCAGCTTAGGTATTTTGGACAGCCGGGGAGAACTGTTTTTT. Full variable domain (missing parts from reference TRBV7-9 and TRBJ1-4): DTGVSQNPRHKITKRGQNVTFRCDPISEHNRLYWYRQTLGQGPEFLTYFQNEAQLEKSRLLSDRFSAERPKGSFSTLEIQRTEQGDSAMYLCASSLGILDSRGELFFGSGTQLSVL.

This clone was observed a single time. The V and J genes are TRBV27 and TRBJ1-3; D uncertain. The germline V gene has CDR1 MNHEY and CDR2 SMNVEV (reference sequence). Trimming cost V 5 bases and J 0 bases, with 8 bases left between them. The CDR3 is made up of 14 amino acids. CDR3: CASSARGSGNTIYF. DNA for the CDR3: TGTGCCAGCAGTGCCCGGGGCTCTGGAAACACCATATATTTT.

The chain carries TRBV14 and TRBJ2-5, with D tentatively TRBD2 (7 bases). CDR1 and CDR2 from the germline V gene are SGHDN and FVKESK. The CDR3 is made up of 17 amino acids. V was cut by 0 bases and J by 1 base, with 15 bases left in between. CDR3 sequence reads: CASSQDAGGGPQETQYF. In DNA form, the CDR3 reads TGTGCCAGCAGCCAAGATGCCGGCGGGGGCCCCCAAGAGACCCAGTACTTC. The variable domain in full, completed from reference TRBV14 and TRBJ2-5, reads EAGVTQFPSHSVIEKGQTVTLRCDPISGHDNLYWYRRVMGKEIKFLLHFVKESKQDESGMPNNRFLAERTGGTYSTLKVQPAELEDSGVYFCASSQDAGGGPQETQYFGPGTRLLVL.

The V call is TRBV19, the J call TRBJ2-3; 13 bases fit TRBD2. The V gene's germline CDR1 is LNHDA and CDR2 SQIVND (reference sequence). V shed 8 bases and J 8 bases; nucleotides not matched to a gene: 7. CDR3 length equals 14 residues. The CDR3 is CASAPTSGGTTQYF. In DNA, the CDR3 is TGTGCCAGTGCCCCGACTAGCGGGGGGACTACGCAGTATTTT.

V and J are TRBV5-1 and TRBJ1-2; TRBD1 is a possible D gene (5 bases). V was clipped by 2 bases and J by 0 bases, with 11 bases between them. CDR1 is SGHRS, CDR2 YFSETQ, per germline. The CDR3 has 15 residues. The CDR3 here is CASSFSGGANYGYTF. The CDR3 DNA reads as TGCGCCAGCAGCTTTAGCGGGGGTGCTAACTATGGCTACACCTTC.

The genes are TRBV10-1 and TRBJ1-2; D not resolved. CDR1 is WNHNN, CDR2 SYGVQD, per germline (reference sequence). With 5 bases removed from V and 6 bases from J, the gap between germline ends came to 13 bases. This CDR3 is 13 amino acids long. The CDR3 sequence is CASSPSDGDGYTF. The CDR3 nucleotides read TGCGCCAGCAGTCCTTCGGACGGGGATGGCTACACCTTC.

The V call is TRBV5-1, the J call TRBJ2-1, with 10 bases matching TRBD2. The CDR3 totals 14 residues. V shed 5 bases, J shed 8 bases, and the junction held 7 bases outside the gene matches. CDR1 is SGHRS and CDR2 is YFSETQ in the germline V gene. This CDR3 is CASSPSGGAHEQFF. The CDR3 DNA reads TGCGCCAGCAGTCCCAGCGGGGGGGCGCATGAGCAGTTCTTC.

This chain links TRBV20-1 with TRBJ2-1, with D perhaps matching TRBD1 (5 bases). This CDR3 spans 11 amino acids. Germline V gives CDR1 DFQATT, CDR2 SNEGSKA (reference sequence). Trimming stripped 4 bases from V and 10 bases from J, with 11 bases between. Here the CDR3 DNA reads TGCAGTGCTACAGGGCTCAGGGAGCAGTTCTTC. Translation: CSATGLREQFF.

Here the CDR3 DNA reads TGTGCCAGCATCGGGTTTTCAGGGGGCCGCGGAAAACTGTTTTTT. This codes for CASIGFSGGRGKLFF. The chain employs TRBV27 and TRBJ1-4; 8 positions match TRBD1. V lost 7 bases to trimming and J lost 10 bases; unmatched junction nucleotides: 14. The germline V gene has CDR1 MNHEY and CDR2 SMNVEV (reference sequence). The CDR3 covers 15 residues.

The genes are TRBV5-1 and TRBJ2-1; possibly TRBD1 for D (6 bases). The germline gives CDR1 SGHRS, CDR2 YFSETQ. V was shortened by 3 bases and J by 5 bases, with 18 bases between the two germline ends. CDR3 length: 16 amino acids. For the CDR3, the DNA is TGCGCCAGCAGCTCGACCTACCAGGACAGAAACAATGAGCAGTTCTTC. It codes for CASSSTYQDRNNEQFF.

The chain links TRBV3-1 (or the pseudogene TRBV3-2) to TRBJ2-1, with D tentatively TRBD2 (6 bases). The V and J ends lost 4 bases and 4 bases respectively, with 20 bases between them. The CDR3 length is 17 residues. Germline CDR1 reads LGHDT; CDR2 reads YNNKEL (reference sequence). CDR3 bases: TGTGCCAGCAGCCGAAAACGACCGGGACTTTGGTACAATGAGCAGTTCTTC. The encoded protein is CASSRKRPGLWYNEQFF.

The genes are TRBV29-1 and TRBJ2-1, with 8 nucleotides matching TRBD1. The germline V gene encodes CDR1 SQVTM and CDR2 ANQGSEA. V lost 3 bases to trimming and J lost 2 bases; unmatched junction nucleotides: 9. The CDR3 has 16 residues. The CDR3 coding sequence is TGCAGCGTTGATGGGGACAGGAAAGTCCCCTACAATGAGCAGTTCTTC. As protein: CSVDGDRKVPYNEQFF.

This clone has just one count. The rearrangement uses TRBV6-5 and TRBJ2-7; 9 bases are shared with TRBD2. The trim removed 5 bases at V and 4 bases at J, leaving 3 bases unmatched. CDR3 length equals 13 residues. CDR1 and CDR2 from the germline V gene are MNHEY and SVGAGI. CDR3 region: CASSNSGGYEQYF. The CDR3, as DNA: TGTGCCAGCAGTAATAGCGGGGGTTACGAGCAGTACTTC.